A selection of T cell receptor beta chains follows, all from one sample in a study of technical replicates of blood from a few donors. Clones were read by immunoSEQ multiplex PCR, and TCRdb kept only the in-frame ones, dropping some. The profile covers over 70,000 clones, with 85% to 95% appearing a single time and approximately 4.4% taken by the ten largest. Sequences were obtained from PBMCs. These TCRs come from a human donor in good health. Some clones in this sample may be carry-over from other donors' samples. CDR3s include the opening cysteine and the closing phenylalanine or tryptophan. Clone size is not always given. Where it is, it says once, few, many or a class for expanded clones.

CDR3 protein | J gene | clone size | V gene
CASSPGLVYETQYF | TRBJ2-5 | - | TRBV7-2
CASSMRLAELTDTQYF | TRBJ2-3 | once | TRBV19
CASSGLESYGYTF | TRBJ1-2 | - | TRBV6-1
CASIADRGSNQPQHF | TRBJ1-5 | - | TRBV19
CASSVSGQGYEQYF | TRBJ2-7 | few | TRBV9
CASHHSPLHF | TRBJ1-6 | - | TRBV10-1
CATEGVPYEQYF | TRBJ2-7 | - | TRBV6-1
CASSLVIIPRGSKLFF | TRBJ1-4 | - | TRBV7-8
CASSPRRQGDEQFF | TRBJ2-1 | - | TRBV7-9
CASSLSAESSYNSPLHF | TRBJ1-6 | - | TRBV27
CASTRERNTGELFF | TRBJ2-2 | - | TRBV11-2
CASYWAGHSYEQYF | TRBJ2-7 | - | TRBV5-4
CASSFTGINTEAFF | TRBJ1-1 | - | TRBV27
CASRPQTGDHQPQHF | TRBJ1-5 | - | TRBV6-6
CASSLVRGEETQYF | TRBJ2-5 | - | TRBV5-5
CARSSPPTGGPLVYNSPLHF | TRBJ1-6 | - | TRBV5-3
CASSSRWDTEAFF | TRBJ1-1 | - | TRBV7-8
CASSFSGSYNEQFF | TRBJ2-1 | few | TRBV5-1
CASSYRGGSGYGYTF | TRBJ1-2 | - | TRBV6-5
CASSAGQGAGSYEQYF | TRBJ2-7 | once | TRBV2
CAWSKGAYGYTF | TRBJ1-2 | - | TRBV30
CASTVLAGVETQYF | TRBJ2-5 | - | TRBV2
CASSSGTGVNTEAFF | TRBJ1-1 | few | TRBV5-4
CASSVSWEPANNSPLHF | TRBJ1-6 | once | TRBV9
CASTQSAGNGYTF | TRBJ1-2 | - | TRBV7-8
CASSFSPGSLYGYTF | TRBJ1-2 | - | TRBV7-2
CASSQLRLSSADTQYF | TRBJ2-3 | - | TRBV7-9
CASSRRAQQFF | TRBJ2-1 | - | TRBV5-6
CASSSEGQSTNEKLFF | TRBJ1-4 | - | TRBV5-4
CASSPHGVGTGEETQYF | TRBJ2-5 | - | TRBV18
CASSVVDSRFDQPQHF | TRBJ1-5 | - | TRBV9
CASSPGTALNTEAFF | TRBJ1-1 | - | TRBV7-6
CASSPPGGETGKTQYF | TRBJ2-5 | - | TRBV18
CASSEPRRDSYEQYF | TRBJ2-7 | - | TRBV2
CASRHGTVNSPLHF | TRBJ1-6 | few | TRBV14
CAWFRAFHYGYTF | TRBJ1-2 | - | TRBV30
CASSRASLETQYF | TRBJ2-5 | - | TRBV7-2
CASSRTGTSGNTIYF | TRBJ1-3 | - | TRBV4-3
CASSAPATNEKLFF | TRBJ1-4 | - | TRBV9
CASRVTENTEAFF | TRBJ1-1 | - | TRBV25-1
CASSPARQDTPTKNIQYF | TRBJ2-4 | - | TRBV5-1
CATSRDSGGPDTQYF | TRBJ2-3 | - | TRBV15
CASTELAGPSGANVLTF | TRBJ2-6 | - | TRBV7-8
CASSIPGRGSYGYTF | TRBJ1-2 | - | TRBV5-6
CASSLTPQGDTQYF | TRBJ2-3 | - | TRBV5-1
CASSQEKERIYEQYF | TRBJ2-7 | - | TRBV4-3
CASSPSGASGQETQYF | TRBJ2-5 | - | TRBV18
CASGPSGNEQFF | TRBJ2-1 | - | TRBV12-5
CASSLTSGGEPGKTQYF | TRBJ2-5 | - | TRBV5-1
CASSPRTANTGELFF | TRBJ2-2 | - | TRBV27
CASSLGGSGNTIYF | TRBJ1-3 | - | TRBV5-1
CASSLQGENTGELFF | TRBJ2-2 | - | TRBV9
CASSLGQISSYEQYF | TRBJ2-7 | - | TRBV7-6
CASSVASLLTLWAIEKLFF | TRBJ1-4 | - | TRBV6-1
CASSLEASGSYEQYF | TRBJ2-7 | - | TRBV28
CASSTPGAGNTIYF | TRBJ1-3 | - | TRBV25-1
CASSSGQNYGYTF | TRBJ1-2 | - | TRBV7-9
CSVVAGGHEQYF | TRBJ2-7 | - | TRBV29-1
CAWSASSYEQYF | TRBJ2-7 | - | TRBV30